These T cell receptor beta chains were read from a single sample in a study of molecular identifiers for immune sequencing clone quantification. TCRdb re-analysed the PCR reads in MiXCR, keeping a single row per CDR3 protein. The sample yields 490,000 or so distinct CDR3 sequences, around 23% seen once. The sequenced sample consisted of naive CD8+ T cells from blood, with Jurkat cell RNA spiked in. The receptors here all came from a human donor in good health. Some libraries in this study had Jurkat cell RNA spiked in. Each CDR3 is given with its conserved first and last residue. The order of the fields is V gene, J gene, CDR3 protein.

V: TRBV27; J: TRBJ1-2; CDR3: CASSLSQFLGQGGYGYTF
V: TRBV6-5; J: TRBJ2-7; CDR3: CASSWGDYSYEQYF
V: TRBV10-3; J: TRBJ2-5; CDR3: CAISESASGGETQYF
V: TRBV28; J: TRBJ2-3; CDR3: CASSLFGFGTDTQYF
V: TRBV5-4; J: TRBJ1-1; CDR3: CASIDRPSAGTEAFF
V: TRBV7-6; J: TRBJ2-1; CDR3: CASSLEVGWLEEQFF
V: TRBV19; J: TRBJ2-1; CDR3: CASSIDLGNEQFF
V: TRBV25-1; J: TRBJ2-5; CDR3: CASSEPRTSGAEETQYF
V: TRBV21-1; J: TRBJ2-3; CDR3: CASSKVSGHRLSPDTQYF
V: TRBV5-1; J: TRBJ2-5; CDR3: CASSLAQGQEPQYF
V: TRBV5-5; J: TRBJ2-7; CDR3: CASSRTSRRYEQYF
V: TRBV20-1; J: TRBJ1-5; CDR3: CSARQAEVLSDAPQHF
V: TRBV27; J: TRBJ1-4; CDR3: CASSLLPGATNEKLFF
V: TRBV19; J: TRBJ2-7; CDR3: CASSVTRDSLYEQCF
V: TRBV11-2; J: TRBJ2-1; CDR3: CASSLQISFYNEQFF
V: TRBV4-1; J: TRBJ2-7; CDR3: CASSPQPSYEQYF
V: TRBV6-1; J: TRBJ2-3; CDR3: CASSELRAPSTDTQYF
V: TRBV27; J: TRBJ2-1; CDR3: CASSFLQNNEQFF
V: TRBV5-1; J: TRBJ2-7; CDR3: CASSLGSTYEQYF
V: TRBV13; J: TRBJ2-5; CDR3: CASSERGPKETQYF
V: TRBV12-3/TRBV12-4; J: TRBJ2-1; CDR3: CASSFDLGEQFF
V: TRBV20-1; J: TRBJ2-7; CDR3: CSARGSGHGQYEQYF
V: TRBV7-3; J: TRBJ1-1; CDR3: CASSSGTGRRTEAFF
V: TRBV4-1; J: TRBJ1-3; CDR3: CASSQETTFTTTIYF
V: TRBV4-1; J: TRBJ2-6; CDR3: CASSQDHRVRANVLTF
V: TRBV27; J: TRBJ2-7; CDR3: CASSLSFSRTEQYF
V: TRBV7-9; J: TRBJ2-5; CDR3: CASSFQGLAGVRVSETQYF
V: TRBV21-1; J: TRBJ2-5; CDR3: CVSSKGCESGETQETQYF
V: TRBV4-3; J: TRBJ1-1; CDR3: CASSQGFDSRDTEAFF
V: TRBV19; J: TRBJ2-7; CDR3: CASSSDGTYEQYF
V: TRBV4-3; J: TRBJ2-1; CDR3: CASSQGVAGRNEQFF
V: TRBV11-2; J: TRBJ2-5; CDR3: CASSSQGAGAKETQYF
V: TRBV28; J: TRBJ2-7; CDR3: CASSRSAGSYEQYF
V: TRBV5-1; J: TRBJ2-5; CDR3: CASSDLYQETQYF
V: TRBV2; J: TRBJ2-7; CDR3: CASWKGTLTYEQYF
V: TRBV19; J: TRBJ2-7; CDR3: CASSIVVSNEQYF
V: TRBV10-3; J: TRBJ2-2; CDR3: CAINKNIGELFF
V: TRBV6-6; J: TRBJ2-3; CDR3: CASSESRIADTQYF
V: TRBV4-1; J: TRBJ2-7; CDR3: CASSQDRAGLTYEQYF
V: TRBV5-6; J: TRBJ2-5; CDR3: CASSLMPGPLQETQYF
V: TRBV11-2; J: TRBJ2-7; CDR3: CASSLAGTENEQYF
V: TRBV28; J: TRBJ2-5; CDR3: CASSLRGPRTSQETQYF
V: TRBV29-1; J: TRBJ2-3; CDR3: CSVEDPRRTGTQYF
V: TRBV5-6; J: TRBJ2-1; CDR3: CASSLESGGASEQFF
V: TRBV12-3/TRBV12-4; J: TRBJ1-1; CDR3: CASIKTGDGAFF
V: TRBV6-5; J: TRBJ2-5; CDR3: CASSWGTSGSGETQYF
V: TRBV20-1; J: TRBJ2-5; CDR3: CSARDRPKTKYQETQYF
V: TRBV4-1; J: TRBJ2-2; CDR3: CASSVQDYTGELFF
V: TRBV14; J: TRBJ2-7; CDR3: CASSPAQTGEQYF
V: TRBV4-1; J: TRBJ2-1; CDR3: CASSQDPGTVSYNEQFF